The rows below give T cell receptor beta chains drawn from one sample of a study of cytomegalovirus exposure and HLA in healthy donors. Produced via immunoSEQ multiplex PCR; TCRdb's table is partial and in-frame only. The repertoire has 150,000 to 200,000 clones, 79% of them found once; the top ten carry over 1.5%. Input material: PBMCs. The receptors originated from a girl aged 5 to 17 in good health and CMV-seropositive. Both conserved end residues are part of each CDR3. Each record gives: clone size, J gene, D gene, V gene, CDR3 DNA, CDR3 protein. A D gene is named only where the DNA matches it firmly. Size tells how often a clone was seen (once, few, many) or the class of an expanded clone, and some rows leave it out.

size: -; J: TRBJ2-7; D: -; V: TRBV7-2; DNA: TGTGCCAGCAGCTTAGCGCAGGGTTACGAGCAGTACTTC; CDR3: CASSLAQGYEQYF
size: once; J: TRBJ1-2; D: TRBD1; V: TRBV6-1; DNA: TGTGCCAGCAGTGAACCAACGGGACAGGGAGGTCCTAACTATGGCTACACCTTC; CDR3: CASSEPTGQGGPNYGYTF
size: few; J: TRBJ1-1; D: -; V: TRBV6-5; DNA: TGTGCCAGCAGTCAAGCCCCAGGGTACACTGAAGCTTTCTTT; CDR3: CASSQAPGYTEAFF
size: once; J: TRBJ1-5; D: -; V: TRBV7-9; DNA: TGTGCCAGCAGCTTAGGCGGCAGTTACAATCAGCCCCAGCATTTT; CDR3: CASSLGGSYNQPQHF
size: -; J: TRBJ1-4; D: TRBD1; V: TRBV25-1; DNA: TGTGCCAGCAGTGCCAGACAGGGAGCTGCAACTAATGAAAAACTGTTTTTT; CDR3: CASSARQGAATNEKLFF
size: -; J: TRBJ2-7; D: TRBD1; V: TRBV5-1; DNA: TGCGCCAGCAGTATCGACAGGGACTACGAGCAGTACTTC; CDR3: CASSIDRDYEQYF
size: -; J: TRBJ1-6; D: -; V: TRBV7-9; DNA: TGTGCCAGCAGCTTAGGGAGTAATTCACCCCTCCACTTT; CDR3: CASSLGSNSPLHF
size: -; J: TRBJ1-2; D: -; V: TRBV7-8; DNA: TGTGCCAGCAGCTTAGTTCGGGGAATTGACTATGGCTACACCTTC; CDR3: CASSLVRGIDYGYTF
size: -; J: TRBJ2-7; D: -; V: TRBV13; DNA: TGTGCCAGCACTCCAGGGCCCAGGAGCTCCTACGAGCAGTACTTC; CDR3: CASTPGPRSSYEQYF
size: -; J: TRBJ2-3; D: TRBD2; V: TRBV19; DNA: TGTGCCAGTGGGAGGCCTAGCGGGAGCACAGATACGCAGTATTTT; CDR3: CASGRPSGSTDTQYF
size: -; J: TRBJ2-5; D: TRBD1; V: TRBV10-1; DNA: TGCGCCAGCAGTGATAAGGGGTCACCAGGGGGAGAGACCCAGTACTTC; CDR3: CASSDKGSPGGETQYF
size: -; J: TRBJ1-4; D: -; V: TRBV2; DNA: TGTGCCGGGACGGACAGTAATGAAAAACTGTTTTTT; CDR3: CAGTDSNEKLFF
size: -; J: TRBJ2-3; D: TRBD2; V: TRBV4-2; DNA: TGTGCCAGCAGCCAAGAACTAGCGGGGGGGCCGTTGGATACGCAGTATTTT; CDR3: CASSQELAGGPLDTQYF
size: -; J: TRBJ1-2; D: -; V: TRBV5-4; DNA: TGTGCCAGCAGCTTGGTGGGGCAGGGAGGCTACACCTTC; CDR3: CASSLVGQGGYTF
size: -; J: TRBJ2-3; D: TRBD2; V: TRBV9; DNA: TGTGCCAGCAGCGGCCACGGGGGGGCCACAGATACGCAGTATTTT; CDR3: CASSGHGGATDTQYF
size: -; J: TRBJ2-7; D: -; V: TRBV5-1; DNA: TGCGCCAGCAGTTGGGGGGTCAACTCCTACGAGCAGTACTTC; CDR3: CASSWGVNSYEQYF
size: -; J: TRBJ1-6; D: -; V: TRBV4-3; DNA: TGCGCCAGCAGCCAAGACGCAGGACAGATTAATTCACCCCTCCACTTT; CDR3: CASSQDAGQINSPLHF
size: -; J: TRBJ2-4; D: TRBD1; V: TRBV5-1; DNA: TGCGCCAGCAGCTTGGGTACAGGGGGCGCTTTTCGGTACTTC; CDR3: CASSLGTGGAFRYF
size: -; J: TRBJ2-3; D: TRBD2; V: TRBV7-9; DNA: TGTGCCAGCAGCTTAACGGGGACTAGCCGGGCAGATACGCAGTATTTT; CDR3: CASSLTGTSRADTQYF
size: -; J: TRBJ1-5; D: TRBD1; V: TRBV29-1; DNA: TGCAGCGCAAGGACAGGCGAGCAGCCCCAGCATTTT; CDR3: CSARTGEQPQHF
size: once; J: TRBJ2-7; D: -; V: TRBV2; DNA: TGTGCCATCTCGGACACGCCGAACTACGAGCAGTACTTC; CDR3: CAISDTPNYEQYF
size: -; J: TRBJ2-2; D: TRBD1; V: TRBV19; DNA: TGTGCCAGTAGGGGACAGGCCGCGAACACCGGGGAGCTGTTTTTT; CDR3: CASRGQAANTGELFF
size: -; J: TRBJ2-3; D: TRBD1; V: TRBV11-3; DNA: TGTGCCAGCAGCCCACCGGGACAGAACACAGATACGCAGTATTTT; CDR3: CASSPPGQNTDTQYF
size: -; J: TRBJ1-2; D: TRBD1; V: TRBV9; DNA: TGTGCCAGCAGCGTAGAGGGACAGGGGGGAGGCTACACCTTC; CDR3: CASSVEGQGGGYTF
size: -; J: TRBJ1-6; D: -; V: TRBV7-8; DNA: TGTGCCAGCAGCTTCCAGGGGAGCTATAATTCACCCCTCCACTTT; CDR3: CASSFQGSYNSPLHF
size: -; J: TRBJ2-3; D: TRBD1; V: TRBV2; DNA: TGTGCCAGCCCCCGACAGGGGACCACAGATACGCAGTATTTT; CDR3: CASPRQGTTDTQYF
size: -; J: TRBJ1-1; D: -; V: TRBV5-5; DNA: TGTGCCAGCAGCTCTACGACAGCACACACTGAAGCTTTCTTT; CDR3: CASSSTTAHTEAFF
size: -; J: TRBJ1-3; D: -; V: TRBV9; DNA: TGTGCCAGCAGTTCCCGACAGGCTCCCTCTGGAAACACCATATATTTT; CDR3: CASSSRQAPSGNTIYF